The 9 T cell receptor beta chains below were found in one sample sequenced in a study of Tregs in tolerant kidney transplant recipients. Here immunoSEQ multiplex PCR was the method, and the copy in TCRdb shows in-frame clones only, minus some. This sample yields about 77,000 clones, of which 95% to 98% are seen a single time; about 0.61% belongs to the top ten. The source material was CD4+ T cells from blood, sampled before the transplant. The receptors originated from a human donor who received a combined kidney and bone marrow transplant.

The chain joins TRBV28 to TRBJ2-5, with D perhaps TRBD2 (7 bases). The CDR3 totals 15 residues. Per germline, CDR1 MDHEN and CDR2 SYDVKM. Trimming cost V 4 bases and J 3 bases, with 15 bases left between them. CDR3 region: CASSSRGAGKETQYF. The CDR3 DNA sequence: TGTGCCAGCAGTTCCCGGGGGGCGGGAAAAGAGACCCAGTACTTC. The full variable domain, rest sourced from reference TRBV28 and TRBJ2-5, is DVKVTQSSRYLVKRTGEKVFLECVQDMDHENMFWYRQDPGLGLRLIYFSYDVKMKEKGDIPEGYSVSREKKERFSLILESASTNQTSMYLCASSSRGAGKETQYFGPGTRLLVL.

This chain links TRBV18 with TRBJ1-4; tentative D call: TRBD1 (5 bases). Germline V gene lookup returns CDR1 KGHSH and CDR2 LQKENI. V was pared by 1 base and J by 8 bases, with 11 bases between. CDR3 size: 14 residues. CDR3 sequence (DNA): TGTGCCAGCTCACCACAGGGGTCGAAAGAAAAACTGTTTTTT. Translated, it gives CASSPQGSKEKLFF.

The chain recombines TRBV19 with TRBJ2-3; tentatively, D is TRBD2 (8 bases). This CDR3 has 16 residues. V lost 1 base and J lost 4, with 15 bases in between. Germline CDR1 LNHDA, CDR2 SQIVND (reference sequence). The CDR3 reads CASSIVGSGTADTQYF. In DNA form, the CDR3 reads TGTGCCAGTAGTATAGTAGGTAGCGGGACAGCAGATACGCAGTATTTT.

The CDR3 DNA follows: TGTGCCACCCAAGGAGAGCGGGGGGGCTCCTACGAGCAGTACTTC. Protein product: CATQGERGGSYEQYF. The chain couples TRBV10-3 to TRBJ2-7; 10 nucleotides agree with TRBD2. The CDR3 has 15 residues. J was trimmed by 0 bases and V by 10 bases; bases with no gene match: 9. Germline CDR1 and CDR2: ENHRY and SYGVKD.

The CDR3 is CASRDRSSEAFF. CDR3 in DNA: TGTGCCAGCAGGGACAGGTCCTCTGAAGCTTTCTTT. The rearrangement uses TRBV6-1 and TRBJ1-1; 7 nucleotides align to TRBD1. Germline CDR1 is MNHNS and CDR2 is SASEGT. The CDR3 length is 12 residues. Trimming took 6 bases from V and 6 from J; bases not matched to a gene: 4.

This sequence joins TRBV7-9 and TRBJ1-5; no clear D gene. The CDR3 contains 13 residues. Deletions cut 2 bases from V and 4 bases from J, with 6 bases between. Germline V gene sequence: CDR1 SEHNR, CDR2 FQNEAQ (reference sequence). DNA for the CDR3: TGTGCCAGCAGCTTACAGGAAAATCAGCCCCAGCATTTT. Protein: CASSLQENQPQHF.

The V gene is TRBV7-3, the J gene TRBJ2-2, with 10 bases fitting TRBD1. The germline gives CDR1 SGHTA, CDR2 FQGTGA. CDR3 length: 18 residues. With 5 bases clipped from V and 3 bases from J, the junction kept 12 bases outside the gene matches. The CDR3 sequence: CASSVVRQGAGYTGELFF. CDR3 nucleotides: TGTGCCAGCAGCGTAGTCCGACAGGGGGCAGGATACACCGGGGAGCTGTTTTTT.

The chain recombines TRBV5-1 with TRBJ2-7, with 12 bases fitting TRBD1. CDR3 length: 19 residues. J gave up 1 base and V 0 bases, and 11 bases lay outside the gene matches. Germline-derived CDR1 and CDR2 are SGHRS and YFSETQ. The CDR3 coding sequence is TGCGCCAGCAGCTTGGTAGGGACAGGGGGCGCGAAAAGTTCCTACGAGCAGTACTTC. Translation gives CASSLVGTGGAKSSYEQYF.

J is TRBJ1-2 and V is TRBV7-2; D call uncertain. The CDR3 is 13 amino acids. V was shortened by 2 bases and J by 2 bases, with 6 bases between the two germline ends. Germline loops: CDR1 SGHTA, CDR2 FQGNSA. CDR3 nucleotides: TGTGCCAGCAGCTTACGACTGAACTATGGCTACACCTTC. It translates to CASSLRLNYGYTF.